This TCR beta chain emerged from a study of blood T cell repertoires in COVID-19. The table came from immunoSEQ multiplex PCR; TCRdb's copy has only in-frame clones and leaves some out. The sample consists of around 250,000 clones, roughly 89% of them appearing once. The V gene's germline CDR1 is SNHLY and CDR2 FYNNEI. The CDR3 covers 11 residues. V was clipped by 5 bases and J by 7 bases, with 8 bases between them. The clonotype was recovered from a woman aged 25 to 39 with active or convalescent COVID-19. Sequences were obtained from peripheral blood. The chain links TRBV2 to TRBJ1-2; D is ambiguous. This CDR3 reads CASSRGGGYTF. In DNA form, the CDR3 reads TGTGCCAGCAGTCGGGGAGGTGGCTACACCTTC.